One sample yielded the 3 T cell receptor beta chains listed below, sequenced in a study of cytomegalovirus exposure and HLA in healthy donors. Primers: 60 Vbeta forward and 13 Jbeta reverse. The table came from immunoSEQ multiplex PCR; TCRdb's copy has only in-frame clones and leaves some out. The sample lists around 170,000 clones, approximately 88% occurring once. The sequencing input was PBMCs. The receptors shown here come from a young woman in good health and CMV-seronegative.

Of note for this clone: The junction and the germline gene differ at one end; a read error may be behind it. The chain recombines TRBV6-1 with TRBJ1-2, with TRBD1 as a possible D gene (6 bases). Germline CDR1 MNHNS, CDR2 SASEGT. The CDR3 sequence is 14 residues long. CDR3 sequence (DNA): TGTGCCAGCAGTGAAGTCCGGTCCGCGGGGGGCTGCACCTTC. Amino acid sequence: CASSEVRSAGGCTF.

The CDR3 sequence is CASSSQGARIDGYTF. CDR3 nucleotide sequence: TGTGCCAGCAGTTCACAGGGGGCGCGTATCGATGGCTACACCTTC. The gene calls are TRBV2 and TRBJ1-2; 9 bases align to TRBD1. Trimming took 5 bases from V and 6 from J; bases not matched to a gene: 10. This CDR3 contains 15 residues. Per germline, CDR1 SNHLY and CDR2 FYNNEI.

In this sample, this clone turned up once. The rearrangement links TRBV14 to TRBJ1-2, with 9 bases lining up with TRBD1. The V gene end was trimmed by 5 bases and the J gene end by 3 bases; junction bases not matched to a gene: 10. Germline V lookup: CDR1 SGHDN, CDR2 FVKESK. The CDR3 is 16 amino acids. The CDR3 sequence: CASSSGTGIRDYGYTF. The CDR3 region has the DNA TGTGCCAGCAGCTCCGGGACAGGGATACGCGACTATGGCTACACCTTC.